Below are 14 T cell receptor beta chains sequenced from a single sample in a study of T cells in Graves' hyperthyroidism and ophthalmopathy. The source material, RNA transcripts, was used to amplify TCR beta CDR3 regions. The TCR CDR3 was amplified in a first-round RT-PCR using the HTBI primer set. TCRdb recomputed calls from the multiplex PCR reads with MiXCR, one row per CDR3 protein. Seen here are 690,000 or so distinct CDR3 sequences, around 20% observed once, and the top ten hold over 15%. The sequencing sample was made of blood. The receptors stem from a woman between 50 and 59 years old with Graves' hyperthyroidism that later progressed to Graves' ophthalmopathy.

This rearrangement joins TRBV19 to TRBJ1-5; no clear D gene. Trimming removed 5 bases from V and 0 bases from J, with 11 bases in between. CDR1 is LNHDA, CDR2 SQIVND, per germline (reference sequence). The CDR3 is 15 residues long. For the CDR3, the DNA is TGTGCCAGTAGTTTGGCTAAATATAGCAATCAGCCCCAGCATTTT. Translating gives CASSLAKYSNQPQHF.

This clonotype appeared many times. The chain is built from TRBV18 and TRBJ1-2; 10 bases align to TRBD1. The CDR3 has 16 amino acids. Trimming at V came to 3 bases and at J to 3 bases, leaving 7 bases not matched to a gene. Per the germline V gene, CDR1 is KGHSH and CDR2 is LQKENI. As DNA, the CDR3 is TGTGCCAGCTCACCCTCCGGGACAGGGGCGTACTATGGCTACACCTTC. This sequence encodes CASSPSGTGAYYGYTF.

Notes on this clonotype: A much larger clone lies one base from this, so it may be a read error. This likely comes from a read error, as the CDR3 has no conserved phenylalanine or tryptophan at its end. V is TRBV11-2 and J is TRBJ2-2; 7 positions agree with TRBD2. V shed 4 bases, J shed 4 bases, and the junction held 12 bases outside the gene matches. CDR1 is SGHAT and CDR2 is FQNNGV in the germline V gene. This CDR3 is 17 amino acids long. CDR3 bases: TGTGCCAGCAGCTCGATCACGGGCGGGGGTGCCACCGGGGAGCTGTTTCTT. Its protein product is CASSSITGGGATGELFL.

This clonotype was picked up many times. The J gene is TRBJ2-7, the V gene TRBV24-1; D remains unclear. The CDR3 spans 11 residues. Germline V gives CDR1 KGHDR, CDR2 SFDVKD. V was shortened by 5 bases and J by 4 bases, with 5 bases between the two germline ends. The CDR3 protein is CATSGGYEQYF. The CDR3 bases are TGTGCCACCAGTGGGGGTTACGAGCAGTACTTC.

The table lists this clonotype with many counts. The chain joins TRBV15 to TRBJ1-1, with D possibly TRBD1 on 5 matching bases. Germline-derived CDR1 and CDR2 are LNHNV and YYDKDF (reference sequence). The CDR3 has 14 amino acids. Trimming removed 8 bases at V and 4 bases at J, with 17 bases between. DNA for the CDR3: TGTGCCACCGGGACTGCTCTGCGGGGCACTGAAGCTTTCTTT. The encoded protein is CATGTALRGTEAFF. The full variable domain, its missing parts supplied by reference TRBV15 and TRBJ1-1, is DAMVIQNPRYQVTQFGKPVTLSCSQTLNHNVMYWYQQKSSQAPKLLFHYYDKDFNNEADTPDNFQSRRPNTSFCFLDIRSPGLGDTAMYLCATGTALRGTEAFFGQGTRLTVV.

This clonotype has a handful of counts. The V call is TRBV7-2, the J call TRBJ1-2; no reliable D call. The V gene lost 4 bases and the J gene lost 8 bases, with 14 bases spanning the gap. This CDR3 has 13 amino acids. Looked up from germline, CDR1 is SGHTA and CDR2 is FQGNSA. The CDR3: CASSSSSWEGYTF. DNA of the CDR3: TGTGCCAGCAGCTCATCGAGTTGGGAAGGCTACACCTTC.

This rearrangement joins TRBV9 to TRBJ2-5; D is unresolved. This CDR3 contains 13 residues. CDR1 SGDLS and CDR2 YYNGEE come from the germline V gene. With 7 bases removed from V and 5 bases from J, the gap between germline ends came to 15 bases. The CDR3 protein is CASSSSNLETQYF. The CDR3 nucleotides read TGTGCCAGCTCCTCTAGTAATCTCGAGACCCAGTACTTC.

The chain is built from TRBV10-2 and TRBJ2-5; perhaps TRBD1 as D (5 bases). In germline, CDR1 is WSHSY, CDR2 SAAADI. CDR3 length equals 15 residues. The ends were cut back, 3 bases at V and 4 bases at J, with 15 bases in the middle. CDR3 protein: CASSDITRVTETQYF. The CDR3 DNA is TGCGCCAGCAGTGACATTACCAGGGTGACAGAGACCCAGTACTTC.

J is TRBJ1-1 and V is TRBV24-1; D is unclear. Germline assignment: CDR1 KGHDR and CDR2 SFDVKD. CDR3 size: 15 residues. V lost 4 bases and J 1 base, leaving 12 bases between the germline ends. The CDR3 sequence is CATSDSDGKNTEAFF. In nucleotides, the CDR3 is TGTGCCACCAGTGACTCCGACGGTAAGAACACTGAAGCTTTCTTT.

This chain joins TRBV6-6 and TRBJ1-1, with a possible D match to TRBD1 (5 bases). Germline loops: CDR1 MNHNY, CDR2 SVGAGI (reference sequence). The CDR3 is 15 residues long. Trimming removed 0 bases at V and 4 bases at J, with 12 bases between. CDR3 in DNA: TGTGCCAGCAGTTACTCGAGAAGTACAGGCACTGAAGCTTTCTTT. Translated: CASSYSRSTGTEAFF.

The genes are TRBV20-1 and TRBJ2-7; TRBD1 matches 7 bases. CDR1 DFQATT and CDR2 SNEGSKA come from the germline V gene (reference sequence). The CDR3 consists of 13 residues. The junction had 4 bases not matched to a gene; V was cut back by 1 base and J by 4 bases. For the CDR3, the DNA is TGCAGTGCTAGAGCGAACAGGGGTTACGAGCAGTACTTC. It codes for CSARANRGYEQYF.

J is TRBJ2-7 and V is TRBV27; 11 bases agree with TRBD2. The V segment lost 5 bases and the J segment 2 bases; nucleotides outside the gene matches: 8. CDR1 is MNHEY, CDR2 SMNVEV, per germline (reference sequence). The CDR3 has 16 residues. This CDR3 reads CASSGLAGGLPYEQYF. Here the CDR3 DNA reads TGTGCCAGCAGTGGTCTAGCGGGGGGCCTACCCTACGAGCAGTACTTC.

This clonotype was found a few times. The V call is TRBV18, the J call TRBJ1-2; tentative D call: TRBD1 (5 bases). Trimming removed 8 bases at V and 6 bases at J, with 16 bases between. CDR3 length equals 13 residues. The germline V gene encodes CDR1 KGHSH and CDR2 LQKENI. The CDR3 DNA reads as TGTGCCAGCGGGCCCGGGGCCGGAGATGGCTACACCTTC. Its protein product is CASGPGAGDGYTF.

The table lists this clonotype with many counts. CDR3 sequence reads: CASSLSSGVASNEQFF. CDR3 sequence (DNA): TGTGCCAGCAGCTTATCTAGCGGGGTCGCCAGCAATGAGCAGTTCTTC. The chain couples TRBV7-6 to TRBJ2-1, with 9 bases lining up with TRBD2. Germline V CDR1 and CDR2: SGHVS, FNYEAQ. The CDR3 has 16 residues. Trimming at V came to 2 bases and at J to 6 bases, leaving 8 bases not matched to a gene.